This T cell receptor beta chain was recovered during a study of T-cell reconstitution after alpha-beta-depleted transplantation in children (TCRdb year 2016). Context from the whole study: Using TCR repertoire profiling, the study followed T-cell immune reconstitution in a quantitative way in children after TCRalphabeta/CD19-depleted allogeneic hematopoietic cell transplantation. The paper's findings and limits, for the study overall: Over subsequent months, a decline in hyperexpanded clone frequencies was noted, and after one year, T-cell counts and TCRbeta diversity were mostly ascribed to newly produced T cells. Apparently early alphabetaT-cell count recovery about two months after transplant reportedly relied on only several hundred rapidly expanded clones derived from non-depleted graft cells. The high TCRbeta diversity at day 60 in some patients was ascribed to recipient T cells and intrathymic progenitors that had survived conditioning.

This clonotype was counted at least ten times. The antigen it recognizes is unknown. No clone much larger than this one lies a single base away; base qualities are absent. The treatment or condition label for this specimen denotes: allogeneic hematopoietic cell transplantation with graft depleted of TCRalphabeta T cells and CD19 B cells. The transplant recipients were children given TCRalphabeta/CD19-depleted allogeneic hematopoietic cell grafts. The CDR3 goes from the cysteine to the phenylalanine over 11 residues. Only the CDR3 part of the read is kept: 33 bases, read in frame from the first base. V is cut by 6 bases and J by 8 bases, and the space between the germline ends is 7 bases. CDR1 MNHEY and CDR2 SVGEGT are derived from the germline V gene. The library came from PCR. TCRdb lists the instrument as Illumina HiSeq 2500. TCR libraries were prepared with molecular barcoding, using unique molecular identifiers to normalize TCRbeta repertoire quantification. TCRdb passed the public sequencing reads through fastp at Q25 and MiXCR, retaining productive beta sequences. Every distinct CDR3 protein forms one entry, paired with its most common genes and DNA. In this sample the table shows 450,000 to 600,000 distinct CDR3 sequences, over 10% of which occur a single time. Approximately 2% of the sample is in the top ten clones.

Specimen: PBMCs, mostly from graft donor cells, collected 360 days after TCRalphabeta/CD19-depleted stem cell transplant. The chain joins TRBV6-2 or TRBV6-3 to TRBJ2-2; no D gene can be assigned with confidence. This clonotype was obtained from a male patient younger than 18 who had a stem cell transplant for acute myeloid leukemia, so the T cells may come from the graft donor. The nucleotide sequence is TGTGCCAGCAGCCGTCCAGGGGAGCTGTTTTTT. Translated, it reads CASSRPGELFF.